This TCR beta chain was identified during a study of blood T cell repertoires in COVID-19. On the study more broadly: The United States, Italy and Spain supplied acute and convalescent COVID-19 samples. PBMCs, B-cell-depleted T cells, or T cells provided the cDNA or gDNA that made up the material.

CDR1 MNHNS and CDR2 SASEGT come from the germline V gene. The CDR3 sequence is 15 residues long. Trimming left V 2 bases short and J 6 bases short, with 14 bases between. Original data processing: Estimation of nucleated cell counts was performed using reference gene primer amplification. The table came from immunoSEQ multiplex PCR; TCRdb's copy has only in-frame clones and leaves some out. That table gives V, J and clone size, and the DNA gave D and trimming. The sample has 270,000 or so clones, approximately 81% seen once. The gene calls are TRBV6-1 and TRBJ2-4; D possibly corresponds to TRBD1 (7 bases). The TCR originated in an older woman with active or convalescent COVID-19. The sample taken for sequencing was peripheral blood. The CDR3 DNA follows: TGTGCCAGCAGTGAACAACCAGGGGGGATAAACATTCAGTACTTC. This codes for CASSEQPGGINIQYF.